Sequencing of this T cell receptor (beta chain) was carried out in a study of T cell responses to AZD1222 COVID-19 vaccine. As for this clone: Its antigen remains unidentified.

Notes on the study in general: Seropositivity was recorded at baseline in only 6 or 7 AZD1222 recipients. Clonal diversity was possibly underestimated, and the donors were mostly white British, with more females.

Trimming removed 7 bases at V and 1 base at J, with 10 bases between. The CDR3 length is 13 residues. Sequencing used immunoSEQ multiplex PCR; TCRdb keeps in-frame clones, though not all of them. The table has approximately 84,000 clones, more than 80% seen once. Here the sequenced sample was peripheral blood, taken 28 days after the second AZD1222 dose. This receptor was obtained from an adult who received the AZD1222 COVID-19 vaccine. The chain carries TRBV12-3 or TRBV12-4 and TRBJ1-1; TRBD1 might be the D (5 bases). The CDR3 here is CASNRDGNTEAFF. As DNA, the CDR3 is TGTGCCAGCAACCGGGACGGGAACACTGAAGCTTTCTTT.